Sequencing of this TCR beta chain was carried out in a study of T cell responses to AZD1222 COVID-19 vaccine. Broader study findings: Spike-specific TCR breadth and depth went up after people got two AZD1222 doses. It should be noted that donors were predominantly white British and more often female, and clonal diversity was possibly underestimated. CD4 TCRs covered the whole spike, strongest at regions 160-218 and 743-854. A reported finding is that nearly half of spike-specific TCRs target unmutated variant regions.

Produced via immunoSEQ multiplex PCR; TCRdb's table is partial and in-frame only. The sample records some 170,000 clones, more than 90% being singletons. Comment on this clone: Antigen: not known.

Source: peripheral blood, taken on day 0 of AZD1222 vaccination. This clonotype was obtained from an adult in good health.

The CDR3 protein is CASTPSDSYEQYF. In DNA form, the CDR3 reads TGTGCCAGCACCCCTAGCGACAGCTACGAGCAGTACTTC. The rearrangement links TRBV3-1 (or the pseudogene TRBV3-2) to TRBJ2-7; D may be TRBD2 (6 bases). Germline V gene sequence: CDR1 LGHDT, CDR2 YNNKEL (reference sequence). V was trimmed by 7 bases and J by 3 bases, leaving 13 bases between them. This CDR3 has 13 residues.